This T cell receptor (beta chain) came from a study of blood T cell repertoires in COVID-19. Whole-study context: Specimens from acute and convalescent COVID-19 originated in the United States, Italy and Spain. The cDNA or gDNA used as material had been derived from T cells, B-cell-depleted T cells, or PBMCs.

Germline CDR1 MNHEY, CDR2 SVGEGT. The CDR3 totals 17 residues. The junction had 5 bases not matched to a gene; V was cut back by 4 bases and J by 0 bases. Original data processing: Reference gene primer amplification gave estimated nucleated cell counts. The method was immunoSEQ multiplex PCR; TCRdb's version includes in-frame clones alone and lacks a portion of them. That table supplies the V and J calls and clone size; D and trimming were determined from the DNA. The sample carries 200,000 to 250,000 clones, about nine tenths recorded once. The gene calls are TRBV6-2 or TRBV6-3 and TRBJ2-4; 11 bases align to TRBD2. Sequencing was done on a sample of peripheral blood. This clonotype originated in a woman aged 60-75 years with acute or convalescent COVID-19. CDR3 sequence: CASSWGLAVLAKNIQYF. The CDR3 bases are TGTGCCAGCAGTTGGGGACTAGCGGTCCTAGCCAAAAACATTCAGTACTTC.